These T cell receptor beta chains were read from a single sample in a study of T cells in Graves' hyperthyroidism and ophthalmopathy. TCRdb called the multiplex PCR reads again in MiXCR, with one record for every CDR3 protein. The table lists about 620,000 distinct CDR3 sequences, under 20% of them singletons. Sequenced sample: blood. Receptors were obtained from a woman between 25 and 40 years old with Graves' hyperthyroidism. CDR3s include the opening cysteine and the closing phenylalanine or tryptophan. D genes are given only for firm matches. The size field is filled for only some rows; it gives once, few, many or a size class.

d_gene	abundance	j_gene	len	v_gene	CDR3nt	CDR3aa
-	few	TRBJ2-7	15	TRBV4-1	TGCGCCAGCAGCCAAGATCAGTTTAGGAGATACGAGCAGTACTTC	CASSQDQFRRYEQYF
TRBD2	many	TRBJ2-5	15	TRBV6-1	TGTGCCAGCCAGGGGTGGGTAGCGGGACCAGAGACCCAGTACTTC	CASQGWVAGPETQYF
-	few	TRBJ2-1	14	TRBV9	TGTGCCAGCAGCGCGAGGGACAACTACAATGAGCAGTTCTTC	CASSARDNYNEQFF
TRBD2	few	TRBJ2-1	16	TRBV20-1	TGCAGTGCTAGAGATCTAACTAGCGGGAGTTGGGGTGAGCAGTTCTTC	CSARDLTSGSWGEQFF
TRBD1	many	TRBJ1-5	16	TRBV6-1	TGTGCCAGCAGTGAAGACACGGGACAGCGTCATCAGCCCCAGCATTTT	CASSEDTGQRHQPQHF
TRBD1	-	TRBJ2-7	14	TRBV7-2	TGTGCCAGCAGCCCGGACAGGGTATCCTACGAGCAGTACTTC	CASSPDRVSYEQYF
-	-	TRBJ1-2	16	TRBV11-3	TGTGCCAGCAGCTCCCGCAGGGGACGAACTAACTATGGCTACACCTTC	CASSSRRGRTNYGYTF
-	many	TRBJ2-3	13	TRBV20-1	TGCAGTGCTAGAGTGTTGGCAGGGAATACGCAGTATTTT	CSARVLAGNTQYF
TRBD2	many	TRBJ2-7	15	TRBV29-1	TGCAGCGTTCTCAAACTAGCGGGGACCTCCTACGAGCAGTACTTC	CSVLKLAGTSYEQYF
-	-	TRBJ1-1	13	TRBV29-1	TGCAGCGTTAGGGCAGGGAGGGACACTGAAGCTTTCTTT	CSVRAGRDTEAFF
TRBD2	many	TRBJ2-5	14	TRBV7-3	TGTGCCAGCAGCCCAAGCGGGAGCGGGGAGACCCAGTACTTC	CASSPSGSGETQYF
-	many	TRBJ2-4	17	TRBV7-2	TGTGCCAGCAGCTTATCCCAAGCCGGACTGACCAAAAACATTCAGTACTTC	CASSLSQAGLTKNIQYF
TRBD2	-	TRBJ2-5	19	TRBV11-2	TGTGCCAGCAGCTTAGGTTGGGGGGGACTAGCGGGGGGTCAAGAGACCCAGTACTTC	CASSLGWGGLAGGQETQYF
TRBD2	-	TRBJ2-1	14	TRBV20-1	TGCAGTGCTAGACGACTAGCGGGGAACAATGAGCAGTTCTTC	CSARRLAGNNEQFF
TRBD2	-	TRBJ2-1	14	TRBV30	TGTGCCTGGAGTTCGAGCGGGAATGTAAATGAGCAGTTCTTC	CAWSSSGNVNEQFF
TRBD1	many	TRBJ2-7	15	TRBV28	TGTGCCAGCAGTTACAGGGGGAGGCTCTCCTACGAGCAGTACTTC	CASSYRGRLSYEQYF
-	many	TRBJ1-4	14	TRBV28	TGTGCCAGCAGTTCTGGGGGAGGGGTCGAAAAACTGTTTTTT	CASSSGGGVEKLFF
-	many	TRBJ1-1	14	TRBV7-2	TGTGCCAGCAGCCCCCCCCGTAAGAACAGTGAAGCTTTCTTT	CASSPPRKNSEAFF
-	many	TRBJ2-4	14	TRBV7-2	TGTGCCAGCAGCTTAGCGCAACAGCCGAACATTCAGTACTTC	CASSLAQQPNIQYF
-	many	TRBJ1-1	12	TRBV2	TGTGCCAGCAGTGATAGCAACACTGAAGCTTTCTTT	CASSDSNTEAFF
TRBD2	-	TRBJ2-3	15	TRBV20-1	TGCAGTGCTCCCCTCCTAGCGGGAGTCGGGGATACGCAGTATTTT	CSAPLLAGVGDTQYF
-	many	TRBJ2-7	12	TRBV7-3	TGTGCCAGCAGCGCGGCAGGGAACGAGCAGTACTTC	CASSAAGNEQYF
TRBD1	few	TRBJ2-5	14	TRBV24-1	TGTGCCACCAGTGATCCTTCGTACACAGGGGGCCAGTACTTC	CATSDPSYTGGQYF
TRBD2	few	TRBJ2-7	13	TRBV20-1	TGCAGTGCCGTTAGCGGGAGCGGCCACGAGCAGTACTTC	CSAVSGSGHEQYF
-	many	TRBJ1-1	16	TRBV30	TGTGCCTGGAGAGGGCCTTACATGGGTAGGGGGACTGAAGCTTTCTTT	CAWRGPYMGRGTEAFF
TRBD1	many	TRBJ2-1	13	TRBV20-1	TGCAGTGGAAACAGGGGGCTATACAATGAGCAGTTCTTC	CSGNRGLYNEQFF
-	few	TRBJ2-7	13	TRBV27	TGTGCCAGCAGTTTTCTTGGGGCCTACGAGCAGTACTTC	CASSFLGAYEQYF
-	-	TRBJ2-2	15	TRBV5-1	TGCGCCAGCACGGGGGCGCAACGGGACACCGGGGAGCTGTTTTTT	CASTGAQRDTGELFF
-	few	TRBJ2-7	17	TRBV5-5	TGTGCCAGCAGCCCCCGGAGAGGAGGACCCAGCTCCTACGAGCAGTACTTC	CASSPRRGGPSSYEQYF
-	-	TRBJ2-3	14	TRBV4-3	TGCGCCAGCAGCCAAGATCCGGGACCAAGTTTGCAGTATTTT	CASSQDPGPSLQYF
-	many	TRBJ2-1	13	TRBV6-1	TGTGCCGGCAGCCCAATTGGGTACAATGAGCAGTTCTTC	CAGSPIGYNEQFF
-	-	TRBJ1-6	14	TRBV28	TGTGCCAGCAGTTTCGGGGACTCTTATTCACCCCTCCACTTT	CASSFGDSYSPLHF
TRBD2	many	TRBJ2-1	22	TRBV15	TGTGCCACCAGCCCCGGGACAGGGAAACTAGCGGGAGGGAACCTTTCCTACAATGAGCAGTTCTTC	CATSPGTGKLAGGNLSYNEQFF
-	many	TRBJ2-1	16	TRBV7-2	TGTGCCAGCAGCTTATGGGGGGTTGGCTCCTACAATGAGCAGTTCTTC	CASSLWGVGSYNEQFF
-	many	TRBJ1-5	14	TRBV5-1	TGTGCCAGCAGCTTGGACGGTAGCAATCAGCCCCAGCATTTT	CASSLDGSNQPQHF
TRBD2	many	TRBJ2-1	15	TRBV13	TGTGCCAGCAGCTGGACTAGCGGGATGTACAATGAGCAGTTCTTC	CASSWTSGMYNEQFF
TRBD2	many	TRBJ2-2	18	TRBV7-2	TGTGCCAGCAGCTTCTACCTCGGACTAGCGGACGATACCGGGGAGCTGTTTTTT	CASSFYLGLADDTGELFF
-	-	TRBJ2-1	17	TRBV6-5	TGTGCCAGCAGTTACTCCCCCACAGGCGGGACCTACAATGAGCAGTTCTTC	CASSYSPTGGTYNEQFF
TRBD1	-	TRBJ2-7	18	TRBV4-3	TGCGCCAGCAGCCAACAGGGACTTGGGACAGGGGGCTTGTACGAGCAGTACTTC	CASSQQGLGTGGLYEQYF
-	few	TRBJ2-7	13	TRBV20-1	TGCAGTGCTACCGACAGGCTTAACTACGAGCAGTACTTC	CSATDRLNYEQYF
-	many	TRBJ1-5	13	TRBV6-1	TGTGCCAGCAGTCCCAATAGCAATCAGCCCCAGCATTTT	CASSPNSNQPQHF
-	many	TRBJ2-7	14	TRBV30	TGTGCCTGGAGACGGGACTTTACGTCCTACGAGCAGTACTTC	CAWRRDFTSYEQYF
-	few	TRBJ2-7	13	TRBV27	TGTGCCAGCAGTAGGGGGGTACTCTACGAGCAGTACTTC	CASSRGVLYEQYF
TRBD1	many	TRBJ1-5	15	TRBV20-1	TGCAGTGCCAAGGGACAGGTAATTAGCAATCAGCCCCAGCATTTT	CSAKGQVISNQPQHF
-	-	TRBJ2-7	16	TRBV10-2	TGCGCCAGCAGTGAAGTTTACGGCTACCCCGGGATCGAGCAGTACTTC	CASSEVYGYPGIEQYF